This T cell receptor beta chain was retrieved from a study of T-cell memory formation after mild COVID-19. At the level of the study: TCR clusters were mostly donor specific. Study outcomes and limitations: The CD4+ clones that contracted clustered mainly within CM and EM, and the CD8+ clones concentrated in EMRA.

Details on this clonotype: Its antigen is unidentified.

From 5'RACE with constant-segment primers came TCR alpha and TCR beta cDNA libraries that carried sample barcodes and UMIs. TCRdb passed the 5' RACE reads through MiXCR, listing each CDR3 protein once. The data hold roughly 240,000 distinct CDR3 sequences, with 15% observed a single time. This TCR was sampled from an adult woman who had mild COVID-19 (a few samples of this study predate the infection). Cell type and time point are not known. The sample was PBMCs or a T cell subset sorted from them (not recorded which).

The CDR3: CASNALGVPHRGYGYTF. CDR3 sequence (DNA): TGTGCCAGCAATGCCTTGGGGGTCCCTCACAGGGGCTATGGCTACACCTTC. This chain links TRBV2 with TRBJ1-2; 7 bases are shared with TRBD1. CDR3 length equals 17 residues. The trim removed 7 bases at V and 4 bases at J, leaving 18 bases unmatched. Germline V gene sequence: CDR1 SNHLY, CDR2 FYNNEI.